This is a list of T cell receptor beta chains from one sample in a study of OX40 agonist ivuxolimab in advanced cancers. Sequencing was performed with immunoSEQ multiplex PCR; in TCRdb, only in-frame clones are kept and a portion is missing. The sample shows tens of thousands of clones, 85% to 90% of them seen only once. The sample consisted of CD4+ or CD8+ T cells sorted from blood, taken in a trial of the OX40 agonist ivuxolimab. Receptor source: an adult with an advanced solid tumor such as melanoma, head and neck, liver or kidney cancer. CDR3s include the opening cysteine and the closing phenylalanine or tryptophan. The D gene is left open where the match is weak. Some rows have no size entry. The others give once, few or many, or a class for an expanded clone.

clone size	D gene	V gene	J gene	CDR3 DNA	CDR3 protein
.	TRBD2	TRBV7-9	TRBJ2-1	TGTGCCAGCAGCTTCAGCGGGGCATACAATGAGCAGTTCTTC	CASSFSGAYNEQFF
.	.	TRBV19	TRBJ2-3	TGTGCCAGTAGTAGGGCCGATTCTAGCACAGATACGCAGTATTTT	CASSRADSSTDTQYF
few	.	TRBV7-9	TRBJ1-2	TGTGCCAGCAGCTTAGACGGCGGTCTAAGGAATGGCTACACCTTC	CASSLDGGLRNGYTF
.	TRBD2	TRBV5-4	TRBJ2-1	TGTGCCAGCAGCTTGGTGCGGGAGGGCCGCAATGAGCAGTTCTTC	CASSLVREGRNEQFF
.	TRBD2	TRBV25-1	TRBJ2-7	TGTGCCAGCAGTGACTACCCGGGACTAACCTACGAGCAGTACTTC	CASSDYPGLTYEQYF
.	.	TRBV25-1	TRBJ2-7	TGTGCCAGCAGTGAACACTACTCCTACGAGCAGTACTTC	CASSEHYSYEQYF
.	.	TRBV7-3	TRBJ2-2	TGTGCCAGCAGCTCAACTAGCGGGGAGCTGTTTTTT	CASSSTSGELFF
.	.	TRBV12-5	TRBJ1-2	TGTGCTAGTGGCCTGGGGACTTTCTACACCTTC	CASGLGTFYTF
.	.	TRBV7-9	TRBJ2-3	TGTGCCAGCAGCTTATATCGTGCCGGAAGCACAGATACGCAGTATTTT	CASSLYRAGSTDTQYF
.	TRBD2	TRBV28	TRBJ2-1	TGTGCCAGCAGTTTAGGGCTAGGTTGGGGGGGACGGGACAATGAGCAGTTCTTC	CASSLGLGWGGRDNEQFF
.	.	TRBV29-1	TRBJ1-1	TGCAGCGTTTTAAGGACAGACACTGAAGCTTTCTTT	CSVLRTDTEAFF
.	.	TRBV13	TRBJ1-4	TGTGCCAGCAGCTTAGGGTGGGGTGCAACTAATGAAAAACTGTTTTTT	CASSLGWGATNEKLFF
few	.	TRBV27	TRBJ1-1	TGTGCCAGCAGTTTAGGACGGAACACTGAAGCTTTCTTT	CASSLGRNTEAFF
.	.	TRBV5-4	TRBJ2-7	TGTGCCAGCAGCTTAGGATACGAGCAGTACTTC	CASSLGYEQYF
.	.	TRBV9	TRBJ2-1	TGTGCCAGCAGCCCAGGAGACGGGAAGAAGGGCAATGAGCAGTTCTTC	CASSPGDGKKGNEQFF
once	TRBD1	TRBV11-3	TRBJ2-3	TGTGCCAGCAGCTCGGGACAGAGCCCTCCAGATACGCAGTATTTT	CASSSGQSPPDTQYF
few	.	TRBV19	TRBJ1-2	TGTGCCAGTAGAGTGGAGGCAGGCTTTAACTATGGCTACACCTTC	CASRVEAGFNYGYTF
.	TRBD1	TRBV7-2	TRBJ1-1	TGTGCCAGCAGCCTATGGACAGGGAGTTTGATGAACACTGAAGCTTTCTTT	CASSLWTGSLMNTEAFF
.	TRBD2	TRBV27	TRBJ2-7	TGTGCCAGCAGTTTATGGACTAGGGACGAGCAGTACTTC	CASSLWTRDEQYF
once	.	TRBV4-1	TRBJ1-1	TGCGCCAGCAGCCAAGACCACGGGTCTGAAGCTTTCTTT	CASSQDHGSEAFF
.	.	TRBV7-2	TRBJ2-1	TGTGCCAGCAGCCTAACGTTAGCATACAATGAGCAGTTCTTC	CASSLTLAYNEQFF
.	.	TRBV19	TRBJ1-3	TGTGCCAGCCGGGGGTGGGCTGGAAACACCATATATTTT	CASRGWAGNTIYF
once	TRBD2	TRBV28	TRBJ2-2	TGTGCCAGCAGTCCCCAGCGGGAGGACGGCGGGGAGCTGTTTTTT	CASSPQREDGGELFF
few	.	TRBV9	TRBJ2-1	TGTGCCAGCAGCGCGGCGGGCACTTCCTACAATGAGCAGTTCTTC	CASSAAGTSYNEQFF
.	TRBD2	TRBV7-9	TRBJ2-3	TGTGCCAGCAGCTTACCGGGACTAGCGGGAGGGCCCGATACGCAGTATTTT	CASSLPGLAGGPDTQYF
.	.	TRBV27	TRBJ2-7	TGTGCCAGCAGTTCCTTGGACTACCCCTACGAGCAGTACTTC	CASSSLDYPYEQYF
.	TRBD1	TRBV5-8	TRBJ1-1	TGTGCCAGCAGCCCCGATTGGATGAAGACAGGGCTCTCGAACACTGAAGCTTTCTTT	CASSPDWMKTGLSNTEAFF
.	.	TRBV28	TRBJ2-1	TGTGCCAGCAGTCGGCTCAGGGCTATGAATGAGCAGTTCTTC	CASSRLRAMNEQFF
medium-sized	.	TRBV28	TRBJ2-7	TGTGCCAGCAGGCCCGCCGGGATATCTTACGAGCAGTACTTC	CASRPAGISYEQYF
.	TRBD1	TRBV5-5	TRBJ1-2	TGTGCCAGCAGCTTGTGGGACAGGGCGACTAACTATGGCTACACCTTC	CASSLWDRATNYGYTF
once	.	TRBV7-6	TRBJ2-7	TGTGCCAGCAGCTTAGGGGCAGGAAGGAGCTCCTACGAGCAGTACTTC	CASSLGAGRSSYEQYF
.	.	TRBV4-1	TRBJ2-1	TGCGCCAGTGCTAACAATGAGCAGTTCTTC	CASANNEQFF
.	TRBD1	TRBV6-6	TRBJ1-2	TGTGCCAGCGCGACAGGGGGCGACGGCTACACCTTC	CASATGGDGYTF
.	TRBD1	TRBV25-1	TRBJ1-1	TGTGCCAGCAGTGGACGAGACAGGGGAGCCTCGAACACTGAAGCTTTCTTT	CASSGRDRGASNTEAFF
.	.	TRBV28	TRBJ2-1	TGTGCCAGCAGTTTATGGTCCAATGAGCAGTTCTTC	CASSLWSNEQFF
.	TRBD2	TRBV11-1	TRBJ2-2	TGTGCCAGCAGCCATTATTCACTAGCGGGCACGAACACCGGGGAGCTGTTTTTT	CASSHYSLAGTNTGELFF
once	.	TRBV5-6	TRBJ2-1	TGTGCCAGCACCCGTTCACTCCTCCGGCAGTTCTTC	CASTRSLLRQFF
.	.	TRBV27	TRBJ2-1	TGTGCCAGCAGTTTAAAAGGGAGTAGGAACTGGTTCTTC	CASSLKGSRNWFF
.	.	TRBV6-4	TRBJ1-2	TGTGCCAGCAGTGACTCGGAGGGGTCTGGCTACACCTTC	CASSDSEGSGYTF
.	.	TRBV28	TRBJ2-7	TGTGCCAGCAGTAGAAAGTACGAGCAGTACTTC	CASSRKYEQYF
.	.	TRBV27	TRBJ2-1	TGTGCCAGCAGTGTCGGGGGCTACAATGAGCAGTTCTTC	CASSVGGYNEQFF
.	.	TRBV10-3	TRBJ1-1	TGTGCCATCAGTGACCCCGGGGAAGCTTTCTTT	CAISDPGEAFF
.	.	TRBV28	TRBJ2-3	TGTGCCAGCGGGATTGCAGATACGCAGTATTTT	CASGIADTQYF
.	.	TRBV10-3	TRBJ2-7	TGTGCCATCAGTGAGATTCCTCCGCGACAGGCTCAGCGGTACGAGCAGTACTTC	CAISEIPPRQAQRYEQYF
once	.	TRBV27	TRBJ2-7	TGTGCCAGCATGCAGGGGCCCGGGGAGCAGTACTTC	CASMQGPGEQYF
.	.	TRBV27	TRBJ2-1	TGTGCCAGCAGTTTATCGGGCCCCTACAATGAGCAGTTCTTC	CASSLSGPYNEQFF
.	.	TRBV11-3	TRBJ2-3	TGTGCCAGCAGCTTAGCGGTCACAGATACGCAGTATTTT	CASSLAVTDTQYF
.	TRBD2	TRBV6-1	TRBJ2-7	TGTGCCAGCAGTGAATTGTTAGCGGGGTACTACGAGCAGTACTTC	CASSELLAGYYEQYF
.	.	TRBV7-3	TRBJ2-1	TGTGCCAGCAGCAAGGGCTTCGCTCGGGACAATGAGCAGTTCTTC	CASSKGFARDNEQFF
.	.	TRBV2	TRBJ2-7	TGTGCACAAGAGGTGGGCTACGAGCAGTACTTC	CAQEVGYEQYF
once	TRBD2	TRBV9	TRBJ2-3	TGTGCCAGCAGCGTACAGGCTAGCGGGAGATTCACAGATACGCAGTATTTT	CASSVQASGRFTDTQYF